These 19 T cell receptor beta chains were all obtained from the same sample, sequenced in a study of vaccination effects on CD4 cells after COVID-19. The antigens these receptors bind are not known. ViraFEST assay sequencing came after antigen-specific CD4+ T cells were expanded with viral peptide pools. Following 10 days of culture, CD4+ T cells were isolated. People in the vaccine group had not been infected with SARS-CoV-2 before, and their nucleocapsid antibodies were negative. TCRdb's table, derived via immunoSEQ multiplex PCR, lists solely in-frame clones and lacks some. The sample contains about 23,000 clones, roughly four fifths of which appear only once. Sequencing used CD4+ T cells from PBMCs cultured with SARS-CoV-2 spike peptides, obtained before COVID-19 vaccination. Source of these receptors: a human donor who received a COVID-19 vaccine.

This chain's CDR3 is CSVVPRTEQFF. DNA of the CDR3: TGCAGCGTTGTGCCGCGAACTGAGCAGTTCTTC. The rearrangement uses TRBV29-1 and TRBJ2-1; no firm D call. In germline, CDR1 is SQVTM, CDR2 ANQGSEA. V lost 4 bases and J lost 9, with 10 bases in between. This CDR3 has 11 amino acids.

CDR3 region: CAIRDSQNTEAFF. In DNA, the CDR3 is TGTGCCATCAGGGACAGTCAGAACACTGAAGCTTTCTTT. This chain uses TRBV10-3 with TRBJ1-1, with D tentatively TRBD1 (6 bases). The CDR3 is 13 amino acids. Germline-derived CDR1 and CDR2 are ENHRY and SYGVKD. Trimming cost V 6 bases and J 1 base, with 9 bases left between them.

This clone was picked up a small number of times. This sequence joins TRBV10-2 and TRBJ1-3; D is unresolved. The CDR3 spans 15 residues. Germline V gene lookup returns CDR1 WSHSY and CDR2 SAAADI. The V end lost 10 bases, the J end lost 0 bases, and 16 bases lay between the germline ends. This CDR3 reads CAIRRNGNSGNTIYF. The CDR3 DNA is TGCGCCATTCGTCGTAACGGCAACTCTGGAAACACCATATATTTT.

This clone has just a few counts. V is TRBV2 and J is TRBJ2-3; no definite D call. V shed 5 bases and J shed 6 bases, with 6 bases lying between them. CDR3 length equals 11 residues. Germline V gives CDR1 SNHLY, CDR2 FYNNEI. CDR3 nucleotide sequence: TGTGCCAGCAGTTTGTTCGATACGCAGTATTTT. Translating gives CASSLFDTQYF.

V and J are TRBV18 and TRBJ2-5; D remains ambiguous. Looked up from germline, CDR1 is KGHSH and CDR2 is LQKENI. V lost 1 base to trimming and J lost 3 bases, with 0 bases between them. This CDR3 is built from 11 residues. This CDR3 is CASSPQETQYF. The CDR3 nucleotides are TGTGCCAGCTCACCACAAGAGACCCAGTACTTC.

The V gene is TRBV5-1, the J gene TRBJ2-7, with 7 bases that match TRBD1. The V and J ends lost 4 bases and 2 bases, in that order; junction bases with no gene match: 9. Germline V lookup: CDR1 SGHRS, CDR2 YFSETQ. The CDR3 totals 15 residues. CDR3 loop: CASSLDRTQTYEQYF. The CDR3 nucleotides are TGCGCCAGCAGCCTGGACAGGACTCAGACCTACGAGCAGTACTTC.

The chain couples TRBV6-5 to TRBJ1-4; the match to TRBD1 covers 7 bases. In germline, CDR1 is MNHEY, CDR2 SVGAGI. The CDR3 is made up of 15 amino acids. Losses at the gene ends were 3 bases for V and 7 bases for J; bases not matched to a gene: 8. Here the CDR3 reads CASSYGQGGGEKLFF. CDR3 nucleotide sequence: TGTGCCAGCAGTTATGGCCAGGGGGGTGGTGAAAAACTGTTTTTT.

The chain carries TRBV30 and TRBJ1-4, with a tentative D call TRBD1 (6 bases). From germline, CDR1 is GTSNPN and CDR2 SVGIG (reference sequence). With 7 bases removed from V and 8 bases from J, the gap between germline ends came to 11 bases. The CDR3 contains 11 residues. The CDR3 DNA sequence: TGTGCCTCCGGGACACCAGAAAAACTGTTTTTT. Its translation is CASGTPEKLFF.

The chain has TRBV30 and TRBJ1-2; D remains ambiguous. The CDR3 extends over 14 amino acids. Trimming took off 2 bases at V and 5 bases at J, with 15 bases between the two ends. Germline values: CDR1 GTSNPN, CDR2 SVGIG (reference sequence). The CDR3 sequence: CAWSPTLRPYGYTF. CDR3 nucleotides: TGTGCCTGGAGTCCGACCCTCCGCCCGTATGGCTACACCTTC.

The rearrangement joins TRBV11-2 to TRBJ1-4; no firm D call. The CDR3 loop spans 13 amino acids. V was trimmed by 5 bases and J by 7 bases, leaving 11 bases between them. Germline values: CDR1 SGHAT, CDR2 FQNNGV. DNA for the CDR3: TGTGCCAGCAGCCCGGGCGCGGGTGAAAAACTGTTTTTT. It specifies CASSPGAGEKLFF.

V and J are TRBV25-1 and TRBJ1-1; the D gene is possibly TRBD1 (6 bases). The CDR3 has 15 residues. CDR1 and CDR2 from the germline V gene are MGHDK and SYGVNS. V lost 1 base and J lost 3, with 12 bases in between. DNA of the CDR3: TGTGCCAGCAGTGAATCTGGGGGGCCGGACACTGAAGCTTTCTTT. Its protein is CASSESGGPDTEAFF. The entire variable domain, with the rest obtained from reference TRBV25-1 and TRBJ1-1, is as follows: EADIYQTPRYLVIGTGKKITLECSQTMGHDKMYWYQQDPGMELHLIHYSYGVNSTEKGDLSSESTVSRIRTEHFPLTLESARPSHTSQYLCASSESGGPDTEAFFGQGTRLTVV.

The rearrangement links TRBV15 to TRBJ1-2, with D possibly being TRBD1 (6 bases). CDR1 is LNHNV, CDR2 YYDKDF, per germline (reference sequence). Trimming left V 7 bases short and J 2 bases short, with 11 bases between. The CDR3 contains 13 residues. The CDR3 protein is CATTHGQNYGYTF. The CDR3 DNA follows: TGTGCCACCACCCACGGACAGAACTATGGCTACACCTTC.

This rearrangement joins TRBV3-1 (or the pseudogene TRBV3-2) to TRBJ2-1; D not resolved. V was pared by 5 bases and J by 3 bases, with 2 bases between. This CDR3 spans 11 amino acids. CDR1 LGHDT and CDR2 YNNKEL come from the germline V gene (reference sequence). The CDR3 loop is CASSIYNEQFF. The CDR3 coding sequence is TGTGCCAGCAGCATCTACAATGAGCAGTTCTTC.

This clone was counted a single time. The sample has other DNA sequences that encode this CDR3 too. The gene calls are TRBV7-8 and TRBJ1-1, with TRBD1 as a possible D gene (6 bases). CDR1 and CDR2 from the germline V gene are SGHVS and FQNEAQ. Trimming shortened V by 1 base and J by 2 bases, and 8 bases separated the two germline ends. The CDR3 contains 14 residues. The DNA for the CDR3 is TGTGCCAGCAGCTTAGGGACAGCCAACACTGAAGCTTTCTTT. Protein: CASSLGTANTEAFF.

The chain combines TRBV5-4 with TRBJ2-7; no clear D. Germline loops: CDR1 SGHNT, CDR2 YYREEE (reference sequence). This CDR3 contains 14 residues. Deletions cut 0 bases from V and 0 bases from J, with 7 bases between. This CDR3 is CASSLDRVSYEQYF. The CDR3 region has the DNA TGTGCCAGCAGCTTGGATCGGGTCTCCTACGAGCAGTACTTC.

This clone was seen a handful of times. The chain has TRBV2 and TRBJ1-1, with 8 bases aligning to TRBD1. In germline, CDR1 is SNHLY, CDR2 FYNNEI. The CDR3 is made up of 12 amino acids. J lost 5 bases, V lost 11 bases, and 7 bases had no gene match. CDR3 residues: CAGGQEYTEAFF. The CDR3 DNA reads as TGTGCCGGGGGACAGGAGTATACTGAAGCTTTCTTT. Full variable domain (outside the CDR3, taken from reference TRBV2 and TRBJ1-1): EPEVTQTPSHQVTQMGQEVILRCVPISNHLYFYWYRQILGQKVEFLVSFYNNEISEKSEIFDDQFSVERPDGSNFTLKIRSTKLEDSAMYFCAGGQEYTEAFFGQGTRLTVV.

This rearrangement joins TRBV5-1 to TRBJ2-3, with TRBD2 identical over 12 bases. The CDR3 is 16 residues long. The ends lost 4 bases at V and 2 bases at J; junction bases unmatched: 5. Germline loops: CDR1 SGHRS, CDR2 YFSETQ. The CDR3 DNA reads as TGCGCCAGCAGCGCAGGACTAGCGGGGCTCACAGATACGCAGTATTTT. It codes for CASSAGLAGLTDTQYF.

This sequence joins TRBV5-4 and TRBJ2-7, with TRBD1 matching 9 bases. Germline loops: CDR1 SGHNT, CDR2 YYREEE (reference sequence). With V trimmed by 4 bases and J by 2 bases, 7 bases remained unmatched. This CDR3 has 15 residues. In DNA form, the CDR3 reads TGTGCCAGCAGCGCGGGACAGGGTGCGCCCTACGAGCAGTACTTC. Encoded protein: CASSAGQGAPYEQYF.

The chain combines TRBV7-9 with TRBJ2-3, with D maybe TRBD2 (5 bases). The germline V gene has CDR1 SEHNR and CDR2 FQNEAQ (reference sequence). The CDR3 consists of 14 residues. Deletions cut 8 bases from V and 4 bases from J, with 16 bases between. In DNA, the CDR3 is TGTGCCAGCTCCCACCCCGGGAAAGCAGATACGCAGTATTTT. Protein: CASSHPGKADTQYF.